This T cell receptor beta chain was retrieved from a study of OX40 agonist ivuxolimab in advanced cancers. Per the germline V gene, CDR1 is MDHEN and CDR2 is SYDVKM. There are 14 residues in the CDR3. V was cut by 2 bases and J by 4 bases, with 10 bases left in between. Enrollment shut out patients with autoimmune disease history or systemic immunosuppression. Turning to this clone: What it binds is unknown.

Notes on the study in general: Antigen targets of the expanded peripheral T cells went undetermined. Expanded clones were, on average, more numerous in CD8+ T cells than in CD4+.

Method: immunoSEQ multiplex PCR; TCRdb's copy keeps in-frame clones and lacks some. Altogether tens of thousands of clones are present, around 85% being singletons, with the ten largest covering under 2%. The input for sequencing was CD4+ or CD8+ T cells sorted from blood, taken in a trial of the OX40 agonist ivuxolimab. The source of this sequence is an adult with an advanced solid tumor such as melanoma, head and neck, liver or kidney cancer. This rearrangement joins TRBV28 to TRBJ2-3; D possibly corresponds to TRBD1 (6 bases). The CDR3 is CASSLTGRSDTQYF. The CDR3 DNA follows: TGTGCCAGCAGTTTAACAGGGCGTTCAGATACGCAGTATTTT.